This TCR beta chain emerged from a study of PD-1 blockade in classical Hodgkin lymphoma. Libraries were prepared by immunoSEQ multiplex PCR; TCRdb keeps only in-frame clonotypes and omits some of them. The top ten hold 2.5% to 3.5% of the sample, which has some 93,000 clones, around nine tenths seen once. The germline V gene encodes CDR1 GTSNPN and CDR2 SVGIG (reference sequence). Trimming cost V 3 bases and J 2 bases, with 8 bases left between them. The CDR3 is 13 residues long. In the case of this clone: As yet, its antigen is unknown.

Findings of the study overall: Exclusion applied to patients who initiated nivolumab less than 1 year following ASCT. Whoever responded completely had baseline diversity much like that seen in newly diagnosed patients.

Brentuximab vedotin exposure varied among the patients, all of whom had relapsed after autologous stem cell transplantation. The source of this sequence is a human donor with classical Hodgkin lymphoma. Specimen: peripheral blood mononuclear cells (PBMCs), collected at baseline. V usage is TRBV30 and J usage is TRBJ1-5; tentatively, D is TRBD1 (6 bases). The CDR3, as DNA: TGTGCCTGGAGGACAGGCGGCAATCAGCCCCAGCATTTT. Its protein is CAWRTGGNQPQHF.